The clone carrying this T cell receptor beta chain was observed a handful of times. What it binds is not known. The data belong to a study of T-cell reconstitution after alpha-beta-depleted transplantation in children. General study findings and limits: T cells produced anew were the main source of T-cell counts and diversity one year after transplant. Alpha-beta T cells about two months after transplant reportedly derived from several hundred expanded graft clones. For some patients, TCRbeta diversity was high at day 60 because of recipient T cells and thymic progenitors that survived.

Library preparation (for TCRbeta) was performed with unique molecular identifiers. TCRdb itself ran the PCR reads through MiXCR, one entry per CDR3 protein. In the table there are approximately 120,000 distinct CDR3 sequences, 8.5% to 10% of which are singletons. The CDR3 spans 16 residues. V lost 0 bases, J lost 1 base, and 12 bases lay in between. Germline lookup yields CDR1 KGHSH and CDR2 LQKENI. The TCR comes from a girl under two years old who had a stem cell transplant for combined immunodeficiency, so the T cells may come from the graft donor. V gene TRBV18 combines with J gene TRBJ1-1; D might be TRBD1 (5 bases). Specimen: PBMCs, mostly from graft donor cells, collected 180 days after TCRalphabeta/CD19-depleted stem cell transplant. This CDR3 reads CASSPPPGLTNTEAFF. CDR3 nucleotides: TGTGCCAGCTCACCACCGCCGGGACTCACGAACACTGAAGCTTTCTTT.